Shown below are 28 T cell receptor beta chains from a single sample sequenced in a study of vaccination and CD4 T cells after COVID-19 (dated by TCRdb to between 2022 and 2023). The treatment or condition label, as the study defines it: roughly nine-day PBMC culture with coronavirus spike peptide pools or control peptides (ViraFEST assay). CD4+ T cells from unexposed donors were collected before the COVID-19 pandemic (2011-2018). Their target antigens are unknown. Receptor libraries were prepared by PCR. The instrument given in TCRdb is Illumina iSeq 100. At the Johns Hopkins FTIC core, DNA from the cultured CD4+ T cells underwent TCR sequencing with the Oncomine TCR Beta short-read assay. The raw public data were reprocessed by TCRdb itself: fastp quality trimming at Q25, MiXCR clonotype calling, in-frame beta chains only. One record per CDR3 amino acid sequence lists the most common genes and DNA. The table for this sample lists fewer than 9,500 distinct CDR3 sequences; roughly 29% of them were counted only once. The top ten hold 33% of the sample.

The source material was CD4+ T cells from blood, cultured in vitro. All receptors come from a human donor in good health.

This clonotype was found a few times. The gene calls are TRBV18 and TRBJ2-3; 7 bases match TRBD2. Germline V CDR1 and CDR2: KGHSH, LQKENI. The J segment lost 0 bases and the V segment lost 4 bases, leaving 4 bases of the junction unmatched. The CDR3 is made up of 15 amino acids. The CDR3 is CASSRDYLSTDTQYF. CDR3 in DNA: TGTGCCAGCTCACGGGACTACCTTAGCACAGATACGCAGTATTTT.

The gene calls are TRBV5-8 and TRBJ2-1; the D gene is possibly TRBD1 (5 bases). CDR1 is SGHTS, CDR2 YDEGEE, per germline. The CDR3 totals 16 residues. V was clipped by 4 bases and J by 4 bases, with 18 bases between them. Here the CDR3 DNA reads TGTGCCAGCAGCCCGCAGGGATTACGACTGTACAATGAGCAGTTCTTC. Translated: CASSPQGLRLYNEQFF.

This clonotype was detected only a few times. This chain joins TRBV7-3 and TRBJ2-6; a possible D gene is TRBD1 (5 bases). Trimming removed 5 bases at V and 2 bases at J, with 10 bases between. The CDR3 is 15 amino acids. From germline, CDR1 is SGHTA and CDR2 FQGTGA. CDR3 bases: TGTGCCAGCAGCGCGCAGGGTACTGGGGCCAACGTCCTGACTTTC. It codes for CASSAQGTGANVLTF.

This chain links TRBV6-5 with TRBJ1-5; D is unclear. V shed 0 bases and J shed 7 bases, with 10 bases lying between them. CDR3 size: 14 residues. Germline V lookup: CDR1 MNHEY, CDR2 SVGAGI. The CDR3 sequence: CASSYSRREQPQHF. CDR3 DNA sequence: TGTGCCAGCAGTTACTCGAGACGAGAGCAGCCCCAGCATTTT.

This sequence joins TRBV27 and TRBJ1-1; D ambiguous. The CDR3 extends over 13 amino acids. Germline assignment: CDR1 MNHEY and CDR2 SMNVEV (reference sequence). V was clipped by 3 bases and J by 5 bases, with 10 bases between them. The CDR3 bases are TGTGCCAGCAGTTTTCTGGGGAAGACTGAAGCTTTCTTT. This encodes CASSFLGKTEAFF.

This clonotype was seen only a few times. This rearrangement joins TRBV7-9 to TRBJ1-2; D is unresolved. CDR1 SEHNR and CDR2 FQNEAQ come from the germline V gene (reference sequence). The V end lost 1 base, the J end lost 4 bases, and 13 bases lay between the germline ends. This CDR3 is 15 amino acids long. The CDR3 nucleotides read TGTGCCAGCAGCTTAGGGGTGGGCCGACTCTATGGCTACACCTTC. Its translation: CASSLGVGRLYGYTF.

This clonotype was observed a few times. The chain employs TRBV7-2 and TRBJ2-3; no clear D. The V end was cut by 4 bases, the J end by 1 base, with 15 bases between. Germline V gene data show CDR1 as SGHTA and CDR2 as FQGNSA. This CDR3 has 16 residues. The CDR3 region is CASSSGSMGGTDTQYF. The CDR3 nucleotides are TGTGCCAGCAGCTCCGGGTCAATGGGCGGCACAGATACGCAGTATTTT.

In the case of this clonotype: Since no conserved phenylalanine or tryptophan closes the CDR3, a read error is the likely cause. The J gene is TRBJ1-1, the V gene TRBV15; D ambiguous. The V and J ends lost 6 bases and 1 base respectively, with 15 bases between them. Germline values: CDR1 LNHNV, CDR2 YYDKDF (reference sequence). The CDR3 totals 15 residues. CDR3 protein: CATSEWGWGNTEAFL. In DNA, the CDR3 is TGTGCCACCAGTGAATGGGGATGGGGGAACACTGAAGCTTTCTTA.

This clonotype was seen once. V usage is TRBV20-1 and J usage is TRBJ1-4; TRBD1 matches 8 bases. The CDR3 spans 13 residues. CDR1 and CDR2 from the germline V gene are DFQATT and SNEGSKA (reference sequence). V was pared by 4 bases and J by 8 bases, with 6 bases of the junction left unmatched. The CDR3: CSATGGGGEKLFF. As DNA, the CDR3 is TGCAGTGCTACAGGGGGCGGCGGGGAAAAACTGTTTTTT.

The rearrangement links TRBV7-2 to TRBJ2-7; 9 bases line up with TRBD2. This CDR3 comprises 15 residues. The V and J ends lost 5 bases and 3 bases, in that order; junction bases with no gene match: 8. CDR1 and CDR2 from the germline V gene are SGHTA and FQGNSA. The CDR3 loop reads CASSLLGLASYEQYF. Written as DNA, the CDR3 is TGTGCCAGCAGCCTCCTCGGACTAGCGAGCTACGAGCAGTACTTC.

To note about this clonotype: Relative to the germline gene, one junction end is altered; a read error may explain this. The J gene is TRBJ1-5, the V gene TRBV4-1; D call uncertain. The CDR3 is 15 residues long. The germline gives CDR1 MGHRA, CDR2 YSYEKL. As DNA, the CDR3 is TGCGACAGCAGCCAAGAACGGAATAGCAATCAGCCCCAGCATTTT. It translates to CDSSQERNSNQPQHF.

V is TRBV12-3 or TRBV12-4 and J is TRBJ1-1; D remains unclear. V lost 3 bases, J lost 6 bases, and 8 bases lay in between. The CDR3 consists of 12 residues. CDR3 amino acids: CASSLVGAEAFF. CDR3 bases: TGTGCCAGCAGTTTGGTAGGTGCTGAAGCTTTCTTT.

This clonotype turned up a few times. The J gene is TRBJ1-5, the V gene TRBV6-1, with 7 positions matching TRBD1. V lost 5 bases to trimming and J lost 0 bases; unmatched junction nucleotides: 7. CDR1 and CDR2 (germline): MNHNS, SASEGT. This CDR3 is 16 amino acids long. The DNA of the CDR3 is TGTGCCAGCAGTCCCGGACAGGCATATAGCAATCAGCCCCAGCATTTT. Translating gives CASSPGQAYSNQPQHF.

This clonotype is a singleton in its sample. The chain combines TRBV7-2 with TRBJ2-1; D ambiguous. Germline CDR1 is SGHTA and CDR2 is FQGNSA. Trimming left V 2 bases short and J 6 bases short, with 14 bases between. The CDR3 is 15 amino acids. The CDR3 region is CASSLSAVRSNEQFF. The CDR3 DNA is TGTGCCAGCAGCTTATCGGCAGTACGATCCAATGAGCAGTTCTTC. Full variable domain (outside the CDR3, taken from reference TRBV7-2 and TRBJ2-1): GAGVSQSPSNKVTEKGKDVELRCDPISGHTALYWYRQSLGQGLEFLIYFQGNSAPDKSGLPSDRFSAERTGGSVSTLTIQRTQQEDSAVYLCASSLSAVRSNEQFFGPGTRLTVL.

The gene calls are TRBV6-5 and TRBJ2-7; D may be TRBD2 (6 bases). V was shortened by 0 bases and J by 3 bases, with 12 bases between the two germline ends. The CDR3 contains 15 residues. Germline V gene data show CDR1 as MNHEY and CDR2 as SVGAGI. CDR3 sequence reads: CASSYSSGSYYEQYF. The CDR3, as DNA: TGTGCCAGCAGTTACTCTTCCGGGAGCTACTACGAGCAGTACTTC.

This clonotype was seen a few times. This sequence joins TRBV7-8 and TRBJ1-2; 8 nucleotides agree with TRBD1. The germline gives CDR1 SGHVS, CDR2 FQNEAQ. The CDR3 runs 16 residues. The V gene end was trimmed by 2 bases and the J gene end by 2 bases; junction bases not matched to a gene: 7. CDR3 amino acids: CASSLTPGQVNYGYTF. DNA of the CDR3: TGTGCCAGCAGCTTAACCCCGGGACAGGTGAACTATGGCTACACCTTC.

This chain joins TRBV9 and TRBJ1-1, with TRBD1 matching 7 bases. With 3 bases clipped from V and 11 bases from J, the junction kept 13 bases outside the gene matches. The CDR3 is made up of 14 amino acids. The germline CDR1 and CDR2 sequences are SGDLS and YYNGEE. The CDR3 is CASSADREWRGAFF. As DNA, the CDR3 is TGTGCCAGCAGCGCCGACAGGGAATGGCGAGGGGCTTTCTTT.

The chain links TRBV2 to TRBJ1-2; the D gene is possibly TRBD1 (6 bases). The germline V gene has CDR1 SNHLY and CDR2 FYNNEI. V lost 6 bases, J lost 2 bases, and 13 bases lay in between. This CDR3 comprises 14 residues. The CDR3 loop is CASRRTESNYGYTF. The CDR3 coding sequence is TGTGCCAGCAGACGGACAGAGTCAAACTATGGCTACACCTTC.

This clonotype was seen a handful of times. The chain carries TRBV20-1 and TRBJ1-1; TRBD1 agrees at 7 bases. Trimming removed 2 bases from V and 3 bases from J; junction bases left unmatched: 6. The length of the CDR3 is 14 residues. Germline V CDR1 and CDR2: DFQATT, SNEGSKA (reference sequence). The CDR3 loop reads CSARRQGSDTEAFF. The CDR3 DNA follows: TGCAGTGCTAGACGACAGGGTTCCGACACTGAAGCTTTCTTT.

There are a few counts of this clonotype. The genes are TRBV11-1 and TRBJ1-1, with D perhaps matching TRBD1 (6 bases). Germline V CDR1 and CDR2: SGHAT, FQDESV (reference sequence). There are 15 residues in the CDR3. V was clipped by 1 base and J by 7 bases, with 16 bases between them. The CDR3 DNA reads as TGTGCCAGCAGCTTAGTGGCTGGGGGCGCCATTGAAGCTTTCTTT. It yields the protein CASSLVAGGAIEAFF. The full variable domain, completed using reference TRBV11-1 and TRBJ1-1, is EAEVAQSPRYKITEKSQAVAFWCDPISGHATLYWYRQILGQGPELLVQFQDESVVDDSQLPKDRFSAERLKGVDSTLKIQPAELGDSAMYLCASSLVAGGAIEAFFGQGTRLTVV.

In DNA, the CDR3 is TGTGCCAGCAGCGTAGAGAAGGTAACTGAGCAGTTCTTC. Translating gives CASSVEKVTEQFF. This chain uses TRBV9 with TRBJ2-1, with D unclear. Germline V lookup: CDR1 SGDLS, CDR2 YYNGEE. V was clipped by 0 bases and J by 9 bases, with 10 bases between them. The CDR3 covers 13 residues.

The rearrangement links TRBV28 to TRBJ1-6; 9 positions agree with TRBD1. Per germline, CDR1 MDHEN and CDR2 SYDVKM. Trimming took 7 bases from V and 10 from J; bases not matched to a gene: 11. CDR3 length equals 15 residues. CDR3 DNA: TGTGCCAGCACCAGAAGTACAGGGGGCGGATCACCCCTCCACTTT. This encodes CASTRSTGGGSPLHF.

The rearrangement joins TRBV20-1 to TRBJ1-2, with 11 bases fitting TRBD1. CDR1 is DFQATT, CDR2 SNEGSKA, per germline (reference sequence). Losses at the gene ends were 2 bases for V and 3 bases for J; bases not matched to a gene: 11. The CDR3 spans 17 residues. CDR3 sequence: CSARSSGTGGLDYGYTF. The CDR3 coding sequence is TGCAGTGCTAGATCCTCCGGGACAGGGGGTTTGGACTATGGCTACACCTTC.

The rearrangement uses TRBV29-1 and TRBJ2-7; 7 nucleotides align to TRBD1. Germline CDR1 SQVTM, CDR2 ANQGSEA. This CDR3 has 12 residues. Germline trimming cut 5 bases from V and 4 bases from J; bases unmatched to any gene: 5. CDR3 DNA: TGCAGCGTTAAGACAGGGACATACGAGCAGTACTTC. Its translation: CSVKTGTYEQYF.

This clonotype rates as medium-sized. The V and J genes are TRBV6-1 and TRBJ1-1; tentatively, D is TRBD1 (6 bases). Trimming pared 2 bases from V and 1 base from J, leaving 14 bases between. Germline V CDR1 and CDR2: MNHNS, SASEGT. The CDR3 loop spans 16 amino acids. CDR3 amino acids: CASSEMNGGPNTEAFF. The CDR3 DNA reads as TGTGCCAGCAGTGAAATGAATGGGGGCCCGAACACTGAAGCTTTCTTT.

This clonotype showed up just a few times. The chain joins TRBV7-9 to TRBJ1-2; 7 nucleotides align to TRBD1. With V trimmed by 3 bases and J by 6 bases, 13 bases remained unmatched. The CDR3 has 16 amino acids. Germline CDR1 reads SEHNR; CDR2 reads FQNEAQ (reference sequence). CDR3 bases: TGTGCCAGCAGCTTCTACAGGGGAGGCTTCGATAATGGCTACACCTTC. This codes for CASSFYRGGFDNGYTF. The whole variable domain, remainder taken from reference TRBV7-9 and TRBJ1-2, is DTGVSQNPRHKITKRGQNVTFRCDPISEHNRLYWYRQTLGQGPEFLTYFQNEAQLEKSRLLSDRFSAERPKGSFSTLEIQRTEQGDSAMYLCASSFYRGGFDNGYTFGSGTRLTVV.

V usage is TRBV20-1 and J usage is TRBJ2-7, with TRBD1 as a possible D gene (7 bases). The length of the CDR3 is 15 residues. Germline-derived CDR1 and CDR2 are DFQATT and SNEGSKA (reference sequence). Trimming took 2 bases from V and 4 from J, leaving 18 bases between them. CDR3 sequence reads: CSARPLEGAEYEQYF. As DNA, the CDR3 is TGCAGTGCTAGACCTCTGGAGGGGGCGGAATACGAGCAGTACTTC.

V and J are TRBV12-3 or TRBV12-4 and TRBJ1-1; TRBD1 might be the D (5 bases). Trimming left V 6 bases short and J 0 bases short, with 11 bases between. This CDR3 is built from 14 residues. CDR3 in DNA: TGTGCCAGCAGGAAGGGGCTGGTGAACACTGAAGCTTTCTTT. Its protein product is CASRKGLVNTEAFF.